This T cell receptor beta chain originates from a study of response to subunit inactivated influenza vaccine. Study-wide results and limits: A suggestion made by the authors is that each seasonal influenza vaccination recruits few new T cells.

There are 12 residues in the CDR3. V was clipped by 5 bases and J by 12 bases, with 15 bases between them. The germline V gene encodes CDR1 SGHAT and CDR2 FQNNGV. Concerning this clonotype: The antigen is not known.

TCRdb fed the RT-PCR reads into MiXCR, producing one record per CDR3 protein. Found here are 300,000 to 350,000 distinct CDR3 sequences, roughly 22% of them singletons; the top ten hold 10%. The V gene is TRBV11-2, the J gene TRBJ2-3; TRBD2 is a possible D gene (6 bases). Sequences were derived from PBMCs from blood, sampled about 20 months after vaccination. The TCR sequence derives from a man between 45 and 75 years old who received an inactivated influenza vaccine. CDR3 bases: TGTGCCAGCAGCGGGGGGACGCAATCTCAGTATTTT. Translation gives CASSGGTQSQYF.